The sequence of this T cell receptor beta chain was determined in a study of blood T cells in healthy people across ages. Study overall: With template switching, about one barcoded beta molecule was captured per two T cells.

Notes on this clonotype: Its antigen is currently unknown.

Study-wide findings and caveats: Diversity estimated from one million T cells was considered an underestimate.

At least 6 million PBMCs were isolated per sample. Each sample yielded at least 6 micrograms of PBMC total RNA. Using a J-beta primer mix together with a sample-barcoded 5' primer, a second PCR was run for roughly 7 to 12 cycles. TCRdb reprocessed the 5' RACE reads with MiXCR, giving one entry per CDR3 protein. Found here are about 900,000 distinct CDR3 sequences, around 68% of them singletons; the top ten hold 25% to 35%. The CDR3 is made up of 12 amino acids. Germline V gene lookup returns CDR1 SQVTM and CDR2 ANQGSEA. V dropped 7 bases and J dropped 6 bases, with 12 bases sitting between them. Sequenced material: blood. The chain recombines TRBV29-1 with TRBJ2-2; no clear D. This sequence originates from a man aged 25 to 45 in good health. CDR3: CSADRPPGELFF. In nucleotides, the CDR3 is TGCAGCGCCGATAGGCCCCCCGGGGAGCTGTTTTTT.